The 21 T cell receptor beta chains listed next were all sequenced from one sample in a study of CD8 T cells in Susac syndrome. Random hexamers primed reverse transcription of about 0.45 to 1 ug RNA. TCRdb ran MiXCR on the immunoSEQ multiplex PCR reads and lists one entry per CDR3 protein. The table records tens of thousands of distinct CDR3 sequences, 93% of them present only once. The source material was CD8+ T cells from PBMCs. The receptors derive from a human donor with multiple sclerosis.

Comments on this clonotype: At one end the junction does not follow the germline gene, possibly because of a read error. The chain is built from TRBV4-1 and TRBJ2-4, with no clear D. The germline V gene encodes CDR1 MGHRA and CDR2 YSYEKL. CDR3 length: 14 amino acids. The CDR3 nucleotides read TGCGCCAGCAACCAACATGTAGGGAAAAACATTCAGTACTTC. Protein: CASNQHVGKNIQYF.

V is TRBV29-1 and J is TRBJ2-7, with 7 bases aligning to TRBD1. There are 13 residues in the CDR3. Per germline, CDR1 SQVTM and CDR2 ANQGSEA. After removal of 7 bases from V and 3 bases from J, the junction contained 9 bases not matched to a gene. The CDR3 loop is CSGGGDRVYEQYF. In nucleotides, the CDR3 is TGCAGCGGCGGTGGAGACAGGGTCTACGAGCAGTACTTC.

This rearrangement joins TRBV20-1 to TRBJ1-5, with D unclear. The germline V and J ends were trimmed by 3 bases and 3 bases, with 9 bases remaining between them. CDR1 and CDR2 from the germline V gene are DFQATT and SNEGSKA (reference sequence). There are 13 residues in the CDR3. The CDR3 nucleotides read TGCAGTGCTAGCCCGTCACCCAATCAGCCCCAGCATTTT. It encodes CSASPSPNQPQHF.

This chain links TRBV24-1 with TRBJ2-2; D is possibly TRBD1 or TRBD2 (6 bases each). CDR3 length: 15 amino acids. Germline loops: CDR1 KGHDR, CDR2 SFDVKD. V lost 3 bases and J lost 3, with 10 bases in between. The CDR3 sequence is CATSDLEGDTGELFF. In nucleotides, the CDR3 is TGTGCCACCAGTGATCTGGAGGGGGACACCGGGGAGCTGTTTTTT.

V is TRBV12-3 or TRBV12-4 and J is TRBJ2-2; no clear D. CDR3 length equals 12 residues. Trimming took 2 bases from V and 6 from J, leaving 4 bases between them. The DNA of the CDR3 is TGTGCCAGCAGTTTACTCCCCGGGGAGCTGTTTTTT. It specifies CASSLLPGELFF.

Here the CDR3 DNA reads TGTGCCAGCAGCAGAGGGTCTGGGCCCTATGGCTACACCTTC. Translated, it gives CASSRGSGPYGYTF. The chain employs TRBV5-4 and TRBJ1-2; no definite D call. Germline CDR1 is SGHNT and CDR2 is YYREEE (reference sequence). Trimming left V 4 bases short and J 4 bases short, with 14 bases between. The CDR3 extends over 14 amino acids.

This clonotype was counted once. The chain couples TRBV7-8 to TRBJ2-3, with TRBD2 matching over 9 bases. Per the germline V gene, CDR1 is SGHVS and CDR2 is FQNEAQ. The CDR3 has 18 residues. The V gene end was trimmed by 5 bases and the J gene end by 4 bases; junction bases not matched to a gene: 16. In DNA form, the CDR3 reads TGTGCCAGCAGCGTCCCTAGCGGGAAGCCCCTCCAGCCAGATACGCAGTATTTT. This sequence encodes CASSVPSGKPLQPDTQYF. Together with reference TRBV7-8 and TRBJ2-3, the CDR3 gives the full variable domain: GAGVSQSPRYKVAKRGQDVALRCDPISGHVSLFWYQQALGQGPEFLTYFQNEAQLDKSGLPSDRFFAERPEGSVSTLKIQRTQQEDSAVYLCASSVPSGKPLQPDTQYFGPGTRLTVL.

The chain employs TRBV7-8 and TRBJ2-5, with D possibly being TRBD1 or TRBD2 (6 bases each). Germline values: CDR1 SGHVS, CDR2 FQNEAQ. The CDR3 runs 15 residues. Trimming shortened V by 3 bases and J by 5 bases, and 16 bases separated the two germline ends. CDR3: CASSFRLGGRETQYF. CDR3 DNA sequence: TGTGCCAGCAGCTTTCGGCTCGGGGGCCGGGAGACCCAGTACTTC.

This chain uses TRBV10-3 with TRBJ1-2, with a weak D call TRBD1 (5 bases). The length of the CDR3 is 14 residues. V was trimmed by 3 bases and J by 8 bases, leaving 16 bases between them. Germline values: CDR1 ENHRY, CDR2 SYGVKD. The DNA of the CDR3 is TGTGCCATCAGTGAATTCGAGACAGCAGACGGCTACACCTTC. This sequence encodes CAISEFETADGYTF.

J is TRBJ1-6 and V is TRBV5-1; D is unresolved. Trimming removed 0 bases from V and 6 bases from J, with 10 bases in between. Germline V gene lookup returns CDR1 SGHRS and CDR2 YFSETQ. The CDR3 covers 15 residues. The CDR3 region is CASSLEEGFNSPLHF. The CDR3 nucleotides read TGCGCCAGCAGCTTGGAAGAAGGGTTTAATTCACCCCTCCACTTT.

This rearrangement joins TRBV9 to TRBJ2-7; no firm D call. Germline CDR1 and CDR2: SGDLS and YYNGEE. The length of the CDR3 is 14 residues. V was trimmed by 3 bases and J by 4 bases, leaving 14 bases between them. As DNA, the CDR3 is TGTGCCAGCAGCGCCGACGGAGACTGGTACGAGCAGTACTTC. It codes for CASSADGDWYEQYF.

V is TRBV12-5 and J is TRBJ1-4; maybe TRBD1 (6 bases). Germline CDR1 and CDR2: LGHNT and FRNRAP. Trimming removed 5 bases at V and 8 bases at J, with 15 bases between. The CDR3 has 14 amino acids. The CDR3 protein is CASGPGGLREKLFF. In nucleotides, the CDR3 is TGTGCTAGTGGTCCGGGGGGGCTTAGGGAAAAACTGTTTTTT.

This chain connects TRBV4-3 to TRBJ2-5, with D perhaps given as TRBD1 or TRBD2 (5 bases each). This CDR3 spans 13 amino acids. Germline loops: CDR1 LGHNA, CDR2 YSLEER. Trimming took off 6 bases at V and 2 bases at J, with 10 bases between the two ends. For the CDR3, the DNA is TGCGCCAGCAGTTTGAGGGGACAAGAGACCCAGTACTTC. Translation gives CASSLRGQETQYF.

The rearrangement joins TRBV6-2 or TRBV6-3 to TRBJ2-5, with 7 bases matching TRBD2. The CDR3 is 15 residues long. CDR1 and CDR2 from the germline V gene are MNHEY and SVGEGT. After removal of 3 bases from V and 2 bases from J, the junction contained 6 bases not matched to a gene. Here the CDR3 DNA reads TGTGCCAGCAGTTATCAGGGACTACTACAAGAGACCCAGTACTTC. It specifies CASSYQGLLQETQYF.

The chain employs TRBV9 and TRBJ1-3; a possible D gene is TRBD1 (5 bases). This CDR3 has 14 amino acids. Trimming stripped 4 bases from V and 3 bases from J, with 11 bases between. Germline V gene lookup returns CDR1 SGDLS and CDR2 YYNGEE. The CDR3 DNA sequence: TGTGCCAGCAGCCCCAGGGACGTTGGAAACACCATATATTTT. This translates into CASSPRDVGNTIYF.

The chain couples TRBV30 to TRBJ2-7, with TRBD2 as a possible D gene (5 bases). The CDR3 is made up of 13 amino acids. V lost 2 bases and J lost 0, with 8 bases in between. Germline loops: CDR1 GTSNPN, CDR2 SVGIG (reference sequence). The CDR3 region has the DNA TGTGCCTGGAGTTTCGGGATCTCCTACGAGCAGTACTTC. This encodes CAWSFGISYEQYF.

The rearrangement uses TRBV6-5 and TRBJ1-5; D ambiguous. In germline, CDR1 is MNHEY, CDR2 SVGAGI. The CDR3 has 13 residues. V lost 5 bases to trimming and J lost 3 bases, with 8 bases between them. CDR3 sequence: CASSQQVNQPQHF. The DNA for the CDR3 is TGTGCCAGCAGTCAGCAGGTCAATCAGCCCCAGCATTTT.

V and J are TRBV19 and TRBJ2-2, with D possibly matching TRBD1 (6 bases). V was cut by 11 bases and J by 2 bases, with 12 bases left in between. This CDR3 comprises 13 residues. CDR1 LNHDA and CDR2 SQIVND come from the germline V gene (reference sequence). CDR3 in amino acids: CAGGHRNTGELFF. In DNA form, the CDR3 reads TGTGCCGGGGGACACCGTAACACCGGGGAGCTGTTTTTT.

The chain combines TRBV29-1 with TRBJ1-2, with no clear D. The CDR3 covers 15 residues. Germline assignment: CDR1 SQVTM and CDR2 ANQGSEA. V was trimmed by 3 bases and J by 4 bases, leaving 18 bases between them. CDR3 bases: TGCAGCGTTGAGGAGTATGCCGGAGAATTCTATGGCTACACCTTC. This translates into CSVEEYAGEFYGYTF.

This chain links TRBV19 with TRBJ2-1, with D possibly being TRBD1 (5 bases). This CDR3 is built from 14 residues. V lost 1 base, J lost 3 bases, and 7 bases lay in between. Germline CDR1 is LNHDA and CDR2 is SQIVND (reference sequence). CDR3 sequence: CASSIGTSYNEQFF. The CDR3 nucleotides read TGTGCCAGTAGTATAGGGACAAGCTACAATGAGCAGTTCTTC. Together with reference TRBV19 and TRBJ2-1, the CDR3 gives the full variable domain: DGGITQSPKYLFRKEGQNVTLSCEQNLNHDAMYWYRQDPGQGLRLIYYSQIVNDFQKGDIAEGYSVSREKKESFPLTVTSAQKNPTAFYLCASSIGTSYNEQFFGPGTRLTVL.

V gene TRBV12-3 or TRBV12-4 combines with J gene TRBJ1-1, with D possibly being TRBD1 (6 bases). There are 14 residues in the CDR3. The V gene lost 2 bases and the J gene lost 4 bases, with 11 bases spanning the gap. The DNA of the CDR3 is TGTGCCAGCAGTTTATCCCAGGGGATCACTGAAGCTTTCTTT. The encoded protein is CASSLSQGITEAFF.